This T cell receptor beta chain emerged from a study of blood T cell repertoires in COVID-19. Background on the study: The United States, Italy and Spain supplied acute and convalescent COVID-19 samples. T cells, B-cell-depleted T cells, or PBMCs provided the cDNA or gDNA that served as material.

Authors' processing steps: How many nucleated cells were present was estimated from reference gene primer amplification. Profiling relied on immunoSEQ multiplex PCR, and the TCRdb table lists in-frame clones only, not all of them. The V and J calls and the clone size are those of that table, but D and trimming were determined from the DNA. The data contain about 29,000 clones, 84% of them singletons. CDR3 size: 13 residues. V dropped 3 bases and J dropped 4 bases, with 9 bases sitting between them. Germline V gene lookup returns CDR1 SGDLS and CDR2 YYNGEE. Only one count was recorded for this clone. The source is a man older than 75 with active COVID-19. The rearrangement uses TRBV9 and TRBJ2-3; no reliable D call. The sequencing sample was made of peripheral blood. CDR3 protein: CASSALRADTQYF. The CDR3 nucleotides read TGTGCCAGCAGCGCCCTTCGGGCAGATACGCAGTATTTT.